This T cell receptor (beta chain) came from a study of OX40 agonist ivuxolimab in advanced cancers. As for the study in general: Patients enrolled in dose escalation were diagnosed with hepatocellular carcinoma, melanoma, renal cell or head and neck cancer.

Only in-frame clones appear in the TCRdb table, and some are missing; sequencing was by immunoSEQ multiplex PCR. The repertoire includes tens of thousands of clones, about 90% of them detected once, and roughly 6.8% sits in the top ten. On this clone: Antigen: not known.

Overall study results and limits: The CD4+ and CD8+ T cells in the blood had expanded clonally by week 6 at 0.1 to 3.0 mg/kg.

The sequencing here drew on CD4+ or CD8+ T cells sorted from blood, taken in a trial of the OX40 agonist ivuxolimab. The sequence was obtained from an adult with an advanced solid tumor such as melanoma, head and neck, liver or kidney cancer.

Written as DNA, the CDR3 is TGTGCCAGTAGTCCCTGGGGGACGGACAACACCGGGGAGCTGTTTTTT. Its protein is CASSPWGTDNTGELFF. This chain joins TRBV19 and TRBJ2-2, with D possibly called TRBD1 or TRBD2 (5 bases each). Germline values: CDR1 LNHDA, CDR2 SQIVND (reference sequence). V was trimmed by 5 bases and J by 2 bases, leaving 15 bases between them. The CDR3 consists of 16 residues.